This T cell receptor (beta chain) is drawn from a study of T cells in Graves' hyperthyroidism and ophthalmopathy. Regions amplified from RNA transcripts were the TCR beta CDR3 regions. HTBI primers were the set used in a first-round RT-PCR of the TCR CDR3. TCRdb analysed the multiplex PCR reads with MiXCR anew, one entry per CDR3 protein. The repertoire includes more than 350,000 distinct CDR3 sequences, approximately 17% of them detected once, and around a third sits in the top ten. This clonotype has ten or more counts. The antigen is not known. Subjects aged 18 to 65 presented with newly diagnosed hyperthyroidism of less than 2 months' duration. The germline V gene has CDR1 SNHLY and CDR2 FYNNEI. The CDR3 is 12 amino acids. The V and J ends lost 8 bases and 6 bases, in that order; junction bases with no gene match: 3. Study observations and caveats: Separation of ophthalmopathy from stable hyperthyroidism was achieved by a 13 V-J model.

This chain connects TRBV2 to TRBJ1-2; TRBD1 aligns across 10 bases. The specimen was blood. This receptor was taken from a woman in her twenties or thirties with Graves' hyperthyroidism that later progressed to Graves' ophthalmopathy. The CDR3 protein is CASSGTGDGYTF. CDR3 bases: TGTGCCAGCTCGGGGACAGGGGATGGCTACACCTTC.